These 28 T cell receptor beta chains share one sample of origin, sequenced in a study of blood T cell repertoires in COVID-19. Using immunoSEQ multiplex PCR, the repertoire was profiled, and TCRdb retains in-frame clones only, with some absent. Of around 300,000 clones listed, about nine tenths are singletons. Sequenced sample: PBMCs or T cells enriched from blood (not recorded which). Receptors originate from a woman between 45 and 65 years old who had recovered from COVID-19.

The J gene is TRBJ2-5, the V gene TRBV10-2, with D tentatively TRBD2 (6 bases). The ends were cut back, 7 bases at V and 2 bases at J, with 20 bases in the middle. The CDR3 totals 16 residues. Germline V gives CDR1 WSHSY, CDR2 SAAADI. CDR3 in amino acids: CASTNPSSGSQETQYF. CDR3 DNA: TGCGCCAGCACCAATCCATCAAGCGGGTCTCAAGAGACCCAGTACTTC.

The rearrangement uses TRBV28 and TRBJ1-3; 7 nucleotides match TRBD1. CDR1 and CDR2 from the germline V gene are MDHEN and SYDVKM. CDR3 size: 16 residues. J lost 4 bases, V lost 3 bases, and 9 bases had no gene match. As DNA, the CDR3 is TGTGCCAGCAGTTTGTACGGACAGGAGACAGGAAACACCATATATTTT. Translation: CASSLYGQETGNTIYF.

The genes are TRBV29-1 and TRBJ1-2; D possibly corresponds to TRBD1 (5 bases). The CDR3 consists of 16 residues. Germline lookup yields CDR1 SQVTM and CDR2 ANQGSEA. Deletions cut 7 bases from V and 2 bases from J, with 23 bases between. Written as DNA, the CDR3 is TGCAGCGCTGACCTCGGGGGGTCCTCGGTAAACTATGGCTACACCTTC. As protein: CSADLGGSSVNYGYTF.

This chain links TRBV19 with TRBJ1-2; 7 bases match TRBD1. Germline trimming cut 0 bases from V and 3 bases from J; bases unmatched to any gene: 4. The CDR3 extends over 15 amino acids. Per the germline V gene, CDR1 is LNHDA and CDR2 is SQIVND (reference sequence). The chain's CDR3 is CASSIEGQEYYGYTF. In nucleotides, the CDR3 is TGTGCCAGTAGTATAGAAGGACAGGAGTACTATGGCTACACCTTC.

The chain couples TRBV19 to TRBJ1-6; the D gene is possibly TRBD1 (6 bases). V was cut by 7 bases and J by 11 bases, with 30 bases left in between. CDR3 size: 18 residues. Per the germline V gene, CDR1 is LNHDA and CDR2 is SQIVND (reference sequence). The CDR3 here is CASTLHSRGKGTIPPLHF. The DNA for the CDR3 is TGTGCCAGTACCCTCCATAGCAGGGGAAAGGGTACAATACCACCCCTCCACTTT.

This rearrangement joins TRBV7-2 to TRBJ2-1; D is unclear. CDR1 is SGHTA, CDR2 FQGNSA, per germline. CDR3 length: 17 amino acids. V lost 1 base to trimming and J lost 3 bases, with 16 bases between them. The CDR3 DNA reads as TGTGCCAGCAGCTTAGAGGTTTCCAGGCCCGACTACAATGAGCAGTTCTTC. Amino acids: CASSLEVSRPDYNEQFF.

DNA of the CDR3: TGTGCCAGCAACCCAGCGGGAGTGCAAGAGACCCAGTACTTC. Amino acids: CASNPAGVQETQYF. The rearrangement joins TRBV2 to TRBJ2-5, with 8 bases aligning to TRBD2. J gave up 2 bases and V 7 bases, and 6 bases lay outside the gene matches. This CDR3 contains 14 residues. CDR1 is SNHLY and CDR2 is FYNNEI in the germline V gene.

The rearrangement links TRBV28 to TRBJ1-3; the match to TRBD1 covers 7 bases. The CDR3 runs to 14 residues. J was trimmed by 5 bases and V by 4 bases; bases with no gene match: 5. Germline assignment: CDR1 MDHEN and CDR2 SYDVKM. The CDR3 reads CASSSPGQRNTIYF. The CDR3 DNA reads TGTGCCAGCAGTTCACCGGGACAGCGAAACACCATATATTTT.

V and J are TRBV9 and TRBJ1-3, with D unclear. Trimming stripped 5 bases from V and 6 bases from J, with 15 bases between. The germline V gene encodes CDR1 SGDLS and CDR2 YYNGEE. The CDR3 loop spans 14 amino acids. This CDR3 reads CASRAGAGSNTIYF. Here the CDR3 DNA reads TGTGCCAGCAGGGCTGGCGCAGGCTCAAACACCATATATTTT.

This clone was detected only a few times. J is TRBJ2-3 and V is TRBV7-2; 10 bases line up with TRBD1. Per germline, CDR1 SGHTA and CDR2 FQGNSA. The CDR3 is made up of 15 amino acids. With V trimmed by 6 bases and J by 2 bases, 5 bases remained unmatched. This chain's CDR3 is CASSSDRGATDTQYF. For the CDR3, the DNA is TGTGCCAGCAGTTCGGACAGGGGGGCCACAGATACGCAGTATTTT.

The J gene is TRBJ1-1, the V gene TRBV5-1, with D tentatively TRBD1 (6 bases). Trimming took off 6 bases at V and 4 bases at J, with 16 bases between the two ends. The CDR3 runs to 14 residues. Germline CDR1 is SGHRS and CDR2 is YFSETQ. CDR3 nucleotides: TGCGCCAGCAAAACAGACACAGGGCGCACTGAAGCTTTCTTT. This translates into CASKTDTGRTEAFF.

The chain links TRBV20-1 to TRBJ2-1, with D unclear. Trimming removed 6 bases from V and 5 bases from J, with 11 bases in between. Germline CDR1 is DFQATT and CDR2 is SNEGSKA (reference sequence). The CDR3 totals 12 residues. CDR3 sequence reads: CSASTVDNEQFF. The CDR3 DNA follows: TGCAGTGCAAGTACGGTGGACAATGAGCAGTTCTTC.

The V call is TRBV6-2 or TRBV6-3, the J call TRBJ1-6; no clear D. Between the trimmed V and J ends, which lost 6 bases and 5 bases, there was a span of 14 bases. This CDR3 is 15 amino acids long. From germline, CDR1 is MNHEY and CDR2 SVGEGT. The CDR3 region is CASSPLGRNNSPLHF. The CDR3 coding sequence is TGTGCCAGCAGCCCTCTGGGCCGAAATAATTCACCCCTCCACTTT.

The chain couples TRBV15 to TRBJ1-4; D remains unclear. This CDR3 comprises 16 residues. Germline lookup yields CDR1 LNHNV and CDR2 YYDKDF (reference sequence). V lost 0 bases, J lost 6 bases, and 14 bases lay in between. CDR3 sequence: CATSRDHRGGDEKLFF. CDR3 bases: TGTGCCACCAGCAGAGATCATCGGGGAGGTGATGAAAAACTGTTTTTT.

The chain uses TRBV4-3 and TRBJ1-2; D gene ambiguous. The CDR3 has 12 amino acids. With 1 base removed from V and 5 bases from J, the gap between germline ends came to 5 bases. Germline V gives CDR1 LGHNA, CDR2 YSLEER. CDR3 in DNA: TGCGCCAGCAGCCAAGGCAGATATGGCTACACCTTC. Translating gives CASSQGRYGYTF.

V is TRBV28 and J is TRBJ1-5; D gene ambiguous. V shed 3 bases and J shed 6 bases, with 12 bases lying between them. Germline V gene lookup returns CDR1 MDHEN and CDR2 SYDVKM. This CDR3 is built from 14 residues. In nucleotides, the CDR3 is TGTGCCAGCAGTTTGAGGGAAGAGACTCAGCCCCAGCATTTT. It encodes CASSLREETQPQHF.

The chain employs TRBV4-2 and TRBJ2-1; 13 nucleotides agree with TRBD2. Germline CDR1 reads LGHNA; CDR2 reads YNFKEQ. The CDR3 has 17 residues. After removal of 3 bases from V and 5 bases from J, the junction contained 7 bases not matched to a gene. Written as DNA, the CDR3 is TGTGCCAGCAGCCATTTAGGGACTAGCGGGAAAAACAATGAGCAGTTCTTC. This codes for CASSHLGTSGKNNEQFF.

CDR3 protein: CAWSANRNTGELFF. DNA of the CDR3: TGTGCCTGGAGTGCGAACAGGAACACCGGGGAGCTGTTTTTT. The chain links TRBV30 to TRBJ2-2, with D hard to call. CDR3 size: 14 residues. Trimming removed 1 base from V and 1 base from J, with 7 bases in between. Per the germline V gene, CDR1 is GTSNPN and CDR2 is SVGIG (reference sequence).

V is TRBV25-1 and J is TRBJ1-1, with unresolved D. The CDR3 has 14 amino acids. The germline V gene encodes CDR1 MGHDK and CDR2 SYGVNS. V lost 4 bases and J 0 bases, leaving 9 bases between the germline ends. The CDR3 bases are TGTGCCAGCAGTGTTGGTCAGATGAACACTGAAGCTTTCTTT. Amino acids: CASSVGQMNTEAFF.

This sequence joins TRBV7-2 and TRBJ2-7, with D perhaps matching TRBD2 (5 bases). Trimming stripped 2 bases from V and 6 bases from J, with 8 bases between. Germline CDR1 SGHTA, CDR2 FQGNSA. The CDR3 covers 12 residues. This CDR3 is CASSLIRGEQYF. DNA of the CDR3: TGTGCCAGCAGCTTAATCCGGGGCGAGCAGTACTTC.

J is TRBJ2-2 and V is TRBV19, with TRBD2 matching 10 bases. The germline CDR1 and CDR2 sequences are LNHDA and SQIVND (reference sequence). The CDR3 has 18 residues. After removal of 6 bases from V and 9 bases from J, the junction contained 19 bases not matched to a gene. This CDR3 is CASSTTRGASGGPRELFF. CDR3 in DNA: TGTGCCAGTAGCACCACCAGAGGGGCTAGCGGGGGCCCCCGGGAGCTGTTTTTT.

The J gene is TRBJ1-1, the V gene TRBV18, with a possible D match to TRBD1 (6 bases). V gave up 0 bases and J gave up 0 bases, with 11 bases separating them. The CDR3 covers 16 residues. Per germline, CDR1 KGHSH and CDR2 LQKENI. The CDR3 is CASSPPRTAMNTEAFF. CDR3 coding DNA: TGTGCCAGCTCACCACCCCGGACAGCCATGAACACTGAAGCTTTCTTT.

The chain has TRBV7-3 and TRBJ2-5; D call uncertain. CDR3 length: 15 residues. The V end lost 2 bases, the J end lost 5 bases, and 15 bases lay between the germline ends. From germline, CDR1 is SGHTA and CDR2 FQGTGA. In DNA, the CDR3 is TGTGCCAGCAGCTTAGATTCTGGCAGAAAGGAGACCCAGTACTTC. It encodes CASSLDSGRKETQYF.

CDR3 in amino acids: CARPYAFGGSSSYNEQFF. CDR3 nucleotide sequence: TGCGCCAGACCCTACGCTTTTGGCGGATCGAGCTCCTACAATGAGCAGTTCTTC. The chain recombines TRBV10-2 with TRBJ2-1, with D hard to call. V lost 9 bases and J 0 bases, leaving 24 bases between the germline ends. Germline lookup yields CDR1 WSHSY and CDR2 SAAADI. The CDR3 is made up of 18 amino acids.

This chain joins TRBV30 and TRBJ2-7; TRBD2 agrees at 8 bases. Germline-derived CDR1 and CDR2 are GTSNPN and SVGIG (reference sequence). The CDR3 covers 13 residues. Trimming took 1 base from V and 6 from J; bases not matched to a gene: 5. The CDR3 DNA is TGTGCCTGGAGTGCGGGACTAGTAAGCGAGCAGTACTTC. Residues: CAWSAGLVSEQYF.

The gene calls are TRBV24-1 and TRBJ1-2; D not certain. V lost 4 bases to trimming and J lost 8 bases, with 16 bases between them. CDR3 length equals 14 residues. The germline V gene has CDR1 KGHDR and CDR2 SFDVKD. CDR3 sequence reads: CATSDPEGGRGYTF. The CDR3 DNA follows: TGTGCCACCAGTGACCCTGAGGGCGGTAGGGGCTACACCTTC.

This clone was recorded once. This chain connects TRBV7-9 to TRBJ1-1; D ambiguous. The germline gives CDR1 SEHNR, CDR2 FQNEAQ (reference sequence). The ends were cut back, 1 base at V and 0 bases at J, with 3 bases in the middle. The CDR3 has 13 amino acids. CDR3 DNA sequence: TGTGCCAGCAGCTTAGGTATGAACACTGAAGCTTTCTTT. Amino acids: CASSLGMNTEAFF. The full variable domain, its missing parts supplied by reference TRBV7-9 and TRBJ1-1, is DTGVSQNPRHKITKRGQNVTFRCDPISEHNRLYWYRQTLGQGPEFLTYFQNEAQLEKSRLLSDRFSAERPKGSFSTLEIQRTEQGDSAMYLCASSLGMNTEAFFGQGTRLTVV.

This sequence joins TRBV5-1 and TRBJ1-4; no firm D call. The CDR3 is made up of 17 amino acids. Trimming left V 4 bases short and J 0 bases short, with 16 bases between. Germline V gene lookup returns CDR1 SGHRS and CDR2 YFSETQ. The CDR3, as DNA: TGCGCCAGCAGCGGCGACTCAAGAGGAGCAACTAATGAAAAACTGTTTTTT. It translates to CASSGDSRGATNEKLFF. The entire variable domain, with the rest obtained from reference TRBV5-1 and TRBJ1-4, is as follows: KAGVTQTPRYLIKTRGQQVTLSCSPISGHRSVSWYQQTPGQGLQFLFEYFSETQRNKGNFPGRFSGRQFSNSRSEMNVSTLELGDSALYLCASSGDSRGATNEKLFFGSGTQLSVL.